The rows below give T cell receptor beta chains drawn from one sample of a study of Graves' ophthalmopathy and Graves' hyperthyroidism. MiXCR, applied by TCRdb to the multiplex PCR reads, yields one record per CDR3 protein. The profile shows over 450,000 distinct CDR3 sequences, around an eighth of them singletons. Source material: blood. These receptor sequences come from a woman in her twenties or thirties with Graves' ophthalmopathy. Each CDR3 is given with its conserved first and last residue. Each record gives: J gene, D gene, V gene, clone size, CDR3 DNA, CDR3 protein. D genes are given only for firm matches. Clone size is shown for a subset of rows, as once, few, many or a class of expanded clone.

TRBJ1-2,TRBD1,TRBV9,many,TGTGCCAGTCTGGGGACAGGCTATGGCTACACCTTC,CASLGTGYGYTF
TRBJ1-6,-,TRBV20-1,many,TGCAGTGCCAGCCGGGAGGGCAGAGGTCCACCCCTCCACTTT,CSASREGRGPPLHF
TRBJ1-1,-,TRBV10-2,many,TGCGCCAGCAGTGAAAGGGGGGGCACTGAAGCTTTCTTT,CASSERGGTEAFF
TRBJ1-1,-,TRBV6-1,many,TGTGCCAGCACCCCCCGACAGGAGTTAGTGAACACTGAAGCTTTCTTT,CASTPRQELVNTEAFF
TRBJ2-2,-,TRBV11-1,many,TGTGCCAGCAGCAGTCCCGGGACACGGAACACCGGGGAGCTGTTTTTT,CASSSPGTRNTGELFF
TRBJ2-2,-,TRBV18,once,TGTGCCAGCTCACCTTTTAGGACCACAGCGAACACCGGGGAGCTGTTTTTT,CASSPFRTTANTGELFF
TRBJ2-7,TRBD1,TRBV9,many,TGTGCCAGCAGCCCAAACAGGGGTTTCCCTGGTGAGCAGTACTTC,CASSPNRGFPGEQYF
TRBJ1-1,TRBD1,TRBV10-3,many,TGTGCCATCAGTGAGTTGACAGGGATGAACACTGAAGCTTTCTTT,CAISELTGMNTEAFF
TRBJ2-2,TRBD1,TRBV5-1,few,TGCGCCAGCAGCTTTGAAGGGGGCTTCGGGGAGCTGTTTTTT,CASSFEGGFGELFF
TRBJ2-5,-,TRBV11-2,many,TGTGCCAGCAGCTTAGATCGTGGCCTAGCGTGGGAGACCCAGTACTTC,CASSLDRGLAWETQYF
TRBJ1-1,-,TRBV24-1,many,TGTGCCACCCCCCCGGGGAACACTGAAGCTTTCTTT,CATPPGNTEAFF
TRBJ1-2,TRBD1,TRBV7-8,many,TGTGCCAGCAGCATAAACAGGGGTGGCTATGGCTACACCTTC,CASSINRGGYGYTF
TRBJ1-1,-,TRBV7-9,few,TGTGCCACCGAGAATAACACTGAAGCTTTCTTT,CATENNTEAFF
TRBJ2-7,-,TRBV27,many,TGTGCCAGCAGTCCCACATGGCCGGACCTATACTCCTACGAGCAGTACTTC,CASSPTWPDLYSYEQYF
TRBJ1-2,-,TRBV7-2,many,TGTGCCAGCAGCTTATTTACTGGCTACACCTTC,CASSLFTGYTF
TRBJ2-7,TRBD1,TRBV6-1,many,TGTGCCAGCAGGGGGAATACCGGGACAGTCATGTACGAGCAGTACTTC,CASRGNTGTVMYEQYF
TRBJ2-7,-,TRBV10-3,many,TGTGCCATCACCCCCAACGGGGCTAACGAGCAGTACTTC,CAITPNGANEQYF
TRBJ2-7,-,TRBV4-3,-,TGCGCCAGCAGCCAAGAACAGACAGGACCCTACGAGCAGTACTTC,CASSQEQTGPYEQYF
TRBJ1-1,-,TRBV20-1,-,TGCAGTGCCACCGGGACACTCAACACTGAAGCTTTCTTT,CSATGTLNTEAFF
TRBJ2-7,-,TRBV24-1,-,TGTGCCACTAGCAGCCGGGACTCTCCCCTAAACGAGCAGTACTTC,CATSSRDSPLNEQYF
TRBJ2-7,-,TRBV6-1,many,TGTGCCTCCCGAACGGGAAACCACTACGAGCAGTACTTC,CASRTGNHYEQYF
TRBJ1-1,-,TRBV12-3/TRBV12-4,many,TGTGCCAGCAGCCCACAATCAAACACTGAAGCTTTCTTT,CASSPQSNTEAFF
TRBJ1-5,-,TRBV12-3/TRBV12-4,many,TGTGCCAGCAGTCCACATGGGAGTTATAGCAATCAGCCCCAGCATTTT,CASSPHGSYSNQPQHF
TRBJ2-7,-,TRBV20-1,many,TGCAGTGCTAGACTTTGGGAAGGCTACGAGCAGTACTTC,CSARLWEGYEQYF
TRBJ2-7,TRBD1,TRBV4-2,many,TGTGCCAGCAGCCAAGAGGGGACAGGGAGGTACGAGCAGTACTTC,CASSQEGTGRYEQYF
TRBJ2-7,-,TRBV7-9,many,TGTGCCAGCAGCCCGGGGGCAGGGAGTTACGAGCAGTACTTC,CASSPGAGSYEQYF